Shown below are 14 T cell receptor beta chains from a single sample sequenced in a study of cytomegalovirus exposure and HLA in healthy donors. The PCR made use of 60 Vbeta and 13 Jbeta primers. The table came from immunoSEQ multiplex PCR; TCRdb's copy has only in-frame clones and leaves some out. Of about 190,000 clones listed, about 69% are singletons. Sequenced input: PBMCs. These receptors all stem from a man aged 25 to 45 in good health and CMV-seropositive.

V and J are TRBV7-9 and TRBJ2-5, with a possible D match to TRBD1 (6 bases). The CDR3 consists of 14 residues. CDR1 SEHNR and CDR2 FQNEAQ come from the germline V gene (reference sequence). The germline V and J ends were trimmed by 5 bases and 0 bases, with 10 bases remaining between them. DNA of the CDR3: TGTGCCAGCAGCCTGGGGACACACCAAGAGACCCAGTACTTC. This translates into CASSLGTHQETQYF.

This chain joins TRBV11-2 and TRBJ1-2; 10 bases agree with TRBD1. V lost 8 bases and J lost 3; bases outside the gene matches: 9. Germline CDR1 is SGHAT and CDR2 is FQNNGV. The CDR3 extends over 15 amino acids. CDR3 DNA sequence: TGTGCCAGCGATGGTTGGGACAGGGGACACTATGGCTACACCTTC. It yields the protein CASDGWDRGHYGYTF. The full variable domain, its missing parts supplied by reference TRBV11-2 and TRBJ1-2, is EAGVAQSPRYKIIEKRQSVAFWCNPISGHATLYWYQQILGQGPKLLIQFQNNGVVDDSQLPKDRFSAERLKGVDSTLKIQPAKLEDSAVYLCASDGWDRGHYGYTFGSGTRLTVV.

The chain uses TRBV2 and TRBJ1-1, with TRBD1 matching over 10 bases. This CDR3 is 15 amino acids long. Per germline, CDR1 SNHLY and CDR2 FYNNEI. Trimming cost V 6 bases and J 3 bases; bases outside gene matches: 7. This chain's CDR3 is CASRGQGRDYTEAFF. In nucleotides, the CDR3 is TGTGCCAGCAGGGGACAGGGGCGAGATTACACTGAAGCTTTCTTT.

V and J are TRBV6-6 and TRBJ2-5, with TRBD2 matching 10 bases. The DNA end favors TRBJ2-7, so the J call may be wrong. The CDR3 is made up of 14 amino acids. Germline V gene lookup returns CDR1 MNHNY and CDR2 SVGAGI (reference sequence). CDR3 nucleotide sequence: TGTGCCAGCAGTCTGGGACTAGCGCATTACGAGCAGTACTTC. Protein sequence: CASSLGLAHYEQYF.

The chain combines TRBV7-9 with TRBJ1-2; D is undetermined. Trimming shortened V by 3 bases and J by 2 bases, and 4 bases separated the two germline ends. The CDR3 covers 12 residues. CDR1 SEHNR and CDR2 FQNEAQ come from the germline V gene (reference sequence). CDR3 sequence: CASSLSNYGYTF. As DNA, the CDR3 is TGTGCCAGCAGCTTGTCGAACTATGGCTACACCTTC. The variable domain in full, with the rest retrieved from reference TRBV7-9 and TRBJ1-2, is DTGVSQNPRHKITKRGQNVTFRCDPISEHNRLYWYRQTLGQGPEFLTYFQNEAQLEKSRLLSDRFSAERPKGSFSTLEIQRTEQGDSAMYLCASSLSNYGYTFGSGTRLTVV.

This chain connects TRBV27 to TRBJ1-5; unclear D gene. The length of the CDR3 is 13 residues. V lost 3 bases and J lost 4, with 7 bases in between. CDR1 MNHEY and CDR2 SMNVEV come from the germline V gene (reference sequence). In nucleotides, the CDR3 is TGTGCCAGCAGTTTGACGGGGAATCAGCCCCAGCATTTT. Protein: CASSLTGNQPQHF.

This chain connects TRBV7-9 to TRBJ2-5, with TRBD2 identical over 9 bases. CDR3 length equals 15 residues. The germline gives CDR1 SEHNR, CDR2 FQNEAQ (reference sequence). J lost 2 bases, V lost 5 bases, and 6 bases had no gene match. The CDR3 sequence is CASSPKRGVQETQYF. The CDR3 DNA follows: TGTGCCAGCAGCCCGAAGCGGGGGGTACAAGAGACCCAGTACTTC.

This chain links TRBV10-3 with TRBJ2-2, with 11 bases lining up with TRBD2. Trimming at V came to 6 bases and at J to 7 bases, leaving 7 bases not matched to a gene. The CDR3 is made up of 15 amino acids. CDR1 is ENHRY and CDR2 is SYGVKD in the germline V gene. CDR3 sequence reads: CAISPSGGRGGELFF. CDR3 sequence (DNA): TGTGCCATCAGCCCTAGCGGGGGGCGAGGCGGGGAGCTGTTTTTT.

This clone was detected ten times or more. A read error may produce the germline difference seen at one junction end. The chain carries TRBV19 and TRBJ2-1, with a possible D match to TRBD1 (5 bases). The CDR3 has 14 amino acids. Germline CDR1 LNHDA, CDR2 SQIVND (reference sequence). The CDR3 is CASSATVSFNEQFF. The CDR3 DNA follows: TGTGCCAGTAGTGCGACAGTCTCCTTCAATGAGCAGTTCTTC.

The CDR3 region has the DNA TGTGCCAGCAGCTTAACGGACTTGAACACTGAAGCTTTCTTT. It yields the protein CASSLTDLNTEAFF. The rearrangement links TRBV11-2 to TRBJ1-1; D unclear. With 2 bases removed from V and 0 bases from J, the gap between germline ends came to 7 bases. Germline CDR1 is SGHAT and CDR2 is FQNNGV. This CDR3 has 14 amino acids.

The chain joins TRBV29-1 to TRBJ2-1; D call uncertain. Trimming took off 6 bases at V and 3 bases at J, with 12 bases between the two ends. CDR1 is SQVTM, CDR2 ANQGSEA, per germline. There are 13 residues in the CDR3. The CDR3 sequence: CSVDSAHYNEQFF. The CDR3 DNA is TGCAGCGTCGACTCTGCCCACTACAATGAGCAGTTCTTC.

The rearrangement uses TRBV30 and TRBJ2-4; TRBD2 agrees at 13 bases. The germline V gene has CDR1 GTSNPN and CDR2 SVGIG (reference sequence). V gave up 4 bases and J gave up 11 bases; unmatched junction bases: 2. The CDR3 has 12 residues. The CDR3 nucleotides are TGTGCCTGGACCGGGACTAGCGGGGTTCAGTACTTC. Amino acid sequence: CAWTGTSGVQYF.

V usage is TRBV9 and J usage is TRBJ1-3; no definite D call. V lost 0 bases and J lost 2, with 6 bases in between. Germline CDR1 reads SGDLS; CDR2 reads YYNGEE. The CDR3 length is 14 residues. The CDR3 sequence: CASSVGGTGNTIYF. CDR3 DNA sequence: TGTGCCAGCAGCGTAGGAGGGACTGGAAACACCATATATTTT. Full variable domain (rest looked up from reference TRBV9 and TRBJ1-3): DSGVTQTPKHLITATGQRVTLRCSPRSGDLSVYWYQQSLDQGLQFLIQYYNGEERAKGNILERFSAQQFPDLHSELNLSSLELGDSALYFCASSVGGTGNTIYFGEGSWLTVV.

As regards this clone: Other DNA sequences in the same sample also yield this CDR3. The CDR3 loop reads CASSLVTGSGNTIYF. For the CDR3, the DNA is TGTGCCAGCAGCTTAGTCACAGGGAGTGGAAACACCATATATTTT. The rearrangement uses TRBV7-2 and TRBJ1-3, with D possibly TRBD1 on 6 matching bases. The germline V gene encodes CDR1 SGHTA and CDR2 FQGNSA. Trimming took off 1 base at V and 3 bases at J, with 10 bases between the two ends. CDR3 length: 15 amino acids.